This TCR beta chain came from a study of T cell repertoires in cytomegalovirus infection. The overall study: Epitope selection comprised recently identified HLA-C-restricted CMV epitopes and well-studied HLA-B-restricted CMV epitopes. Matching HLA type and CMV infection were both indicated by public TCR beta signatures. Study outcomes and limitations: Based on cumulative public TCR beta family frequency, carriers of CMV plus the relevant HLA were identified. HLA-C-restricted CMV-specific TCR beta clonotypes prevailed in the ex vivo response.

A single record per CDR3 protein comes from TCRdb applying MiXCR to the reads. The sample includes more than 250,000 distinct CDR3 sequences, 20% to 25% of them seen just once. V trimming: 6 bases; J trimming: 6 bases; junction bases outside the gene matches: 23. The CDR3 is 19 residues long. Germline loops: CDR1 MDHEN, CDR2 SYDVKM. This clonotype was seen repeatedly, ten times or more. Its antigen is not identified. The chain is built from TRBV28 and TRBJ2-5; 9 bases line up with TRBD2. This clonotype was obtained from a human donor in good health (CMV status not recorded). Some clones in this sample may be carry-over from other donors' samples. The sample consisted of cultured PBMCs, taken from culture after CMV antigen stimulation. The DNA for the CDR3 is TGTGCCAGCAGCCATGGGCTACTGCGGGAGGGCCTGGGAATAAAGACCCAGTACTTC. Protein: CASSHGLLREGLGIKTQYF.